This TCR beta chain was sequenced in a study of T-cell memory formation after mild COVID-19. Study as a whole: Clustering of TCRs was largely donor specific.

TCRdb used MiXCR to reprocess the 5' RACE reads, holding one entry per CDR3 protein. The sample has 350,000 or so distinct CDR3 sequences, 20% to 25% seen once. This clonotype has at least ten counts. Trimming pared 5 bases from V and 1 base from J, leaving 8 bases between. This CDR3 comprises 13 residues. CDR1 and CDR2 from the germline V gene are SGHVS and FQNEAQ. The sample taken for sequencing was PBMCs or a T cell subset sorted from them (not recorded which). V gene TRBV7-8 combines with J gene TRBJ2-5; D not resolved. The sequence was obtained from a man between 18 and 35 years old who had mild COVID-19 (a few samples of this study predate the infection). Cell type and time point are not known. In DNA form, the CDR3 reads TGTGCCAGCAGCGGGAACCCCCAAGAGACCCAGTACTTC. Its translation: CASSGNPQETQYF.